This T cell receptor beta chain comes out of a study of T-cell memory formation after mild COVID-19. This clonotype was seen a few times. The antigen is undetermined. CDR1 is KGHSH, CDR2 LQKENI, per germline. V was trimmed by 3 bases and J by 2 bases, leaving 7 bases between them. CDR3 length equals 13 residues. Constant-segment primers were used for 5'RACE, and the resulting TCR alpha and TCR beta cDNA libraries carried sample barcodes and UMIs. MiXCR was run by TCRdb on the 5' RACE reads, yielding one entry per CDR3 protein. The sample has about 340,000 distinct CDR3 sequences; roughly 20% are singletons. Study outcomes and limitations: Among CD4+ contracting clones, most were CM and EM, and CD8+ ones EMRA. Clones that got smaller from day 15 to 85 had even CD4/CD8, while clones growing later tipped toward CD4+.

This TCR was recovered from a man between 18 and 29 years old who had mild COVID-19 (a few samples of this study predate the infection). Cell type and time point are not known. The chain links TRBV18 to TRBJ2-5; D unclear. The sequenced sample consisted of PBMCs or a T cell subset sorted from them (not recorded which). The CDR3 DNA sequence: TGTGCCAGCTCACCTGGGATGCAAGAGACCCAGTACTTC. This codes for CASSPGMQETQYF.